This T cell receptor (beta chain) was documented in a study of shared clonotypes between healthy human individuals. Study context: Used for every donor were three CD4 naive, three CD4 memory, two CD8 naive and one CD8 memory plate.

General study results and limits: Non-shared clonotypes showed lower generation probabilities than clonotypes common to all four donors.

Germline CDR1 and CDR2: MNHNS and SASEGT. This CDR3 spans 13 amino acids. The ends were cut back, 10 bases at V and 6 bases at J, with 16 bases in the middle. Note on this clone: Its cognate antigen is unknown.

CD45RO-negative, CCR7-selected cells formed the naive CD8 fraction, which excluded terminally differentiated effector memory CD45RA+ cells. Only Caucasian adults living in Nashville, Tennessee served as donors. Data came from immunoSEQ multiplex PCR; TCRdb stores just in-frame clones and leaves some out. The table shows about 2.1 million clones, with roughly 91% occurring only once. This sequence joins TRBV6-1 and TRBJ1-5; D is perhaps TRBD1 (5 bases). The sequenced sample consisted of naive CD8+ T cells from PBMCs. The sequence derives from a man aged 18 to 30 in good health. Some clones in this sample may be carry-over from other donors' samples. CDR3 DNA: TGTGCCACCGGACCCTGGGGCGGTCAGCCCCAGCATTTT. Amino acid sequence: CATGPWGGQPQHF.